Listed below are T cell receptor beta chains from one sample, sequenced in a study of T-cell reconstitution after alpha-beta-depleted transplantation in children. Using its own MiXCR run on the PCR reads, TCRdb lists one record per CDR3 protein. The sample shows a few hundred thousand distinct CDR3 sequences, 13% of them seen only once. The sample in question was PBMCs, mostly from graft donor cells, obtained 360 days after TCRalphabeta/CD19-depleted stem cell transplant. Source of these receptors: a male patient between 5 and 17 years old who had a stem cell transplant for acute myeloid leukemia, so the T cells may come from the graft donor. CDR3s include the opening cysteine and the closing phenylalanine or tryptophan. The D gene is left open where the match is weak.

J,D,V,CDR3
TRBJ2-2,TRBD1,TRBV3-1,CASSRHEGASGELFF
TRBJ2-7,NA,TRBV28,CASIGLYEQYF
TRBJ2-1,NA,TRBV7-3,CASSLLDRYNEQFF
TRBJ2-7,NA,TRBV4-3,CASSQDMLATSYEQYF
TRBJ2-7,NA,TRBV11-2,CASSPQLSFPPRWGLREQYF
TRBJ2-7,TRBD1,TRBV7-2,CASSLAAQGDEQYF
TRBJ2-5,NA,TRBV7-6,CASSSGTGFIKETQYF
TRBJ2-7,NA,TRBV5-4,CASSPGLSGHEQYF
TRBJ2-3,TRBD2,TRBV28,CASSSSTSGSTDTQYF
TRBJ1-3,NA,TRBV12-3/TRBV12-4,CASSTDISGNTIYF
TRBJ2-1,NA,TRBV29-1,CSAPGLFSYNEQFF
TRBJ2-7,NA,TRBV12-3/TRBV12-4,CASSPGVPSEQYF
TRBJ1-6,TRBD1,TRBV5-1,CASGPGQGRSPLHF
TRBJ2-7,NA,TRBV15,CATSRDPHARYEQYF
TRBJ2-3,TRBD2,TRBV27,CASRYPTSGSQDTQYF
TRBJ2-5,TRBD1,TRBV15,CATSIGTGEETQYF
TRBJ2-3,TRBD2,TRBV7-6,CASSLAPAGGPDTQYF
TRBJ1-1,NA,TRBV11-2,CASSLYRNTEAFF
TRBJ1-4,NA,TRBV12-3/TRBV12-4,CASSGNGLTNEKLFF
TRBJ2-3,NA,TRBV5-1,CASTPTNWPTDTQYF
TRBJ2-1,TRBD2,TRBV20-1,CSARRLAGLYNEQFF
TRBJ1-1,TRBD1,TRBV7-2,CAGKEGAARNTEAFF
TRBJ2-1,NA,TRBV11-2,CASSPIGDEQFF
TRBJ2-3,TRBD2,TRBV5-1,CASSFRLAGSTDTQYF
TRBJ2-1,TRBD2,TRBV10-3,CAISESGSSYNEQFF
TRBJ2-7,TRBD2,TRBV30,CAWSVRLAGGKMSSDEQYF
TRBJ2-7,TRBD1,TRBV28,CASSLGTEIYYEQYF
TRBJ2-1,NA,TRBV12-3/TRBV12-4,CASSFRGHEQFF
TRBJ1-1,NA,TRBV30,CAWSSWGGLDTEAFF
TRBJ2-7,NA,TRBV29-1,CSAQQGPGSEQYF
TRBJ2-7,NA,TRBV30,CALSSGYEQYF
TRBJ1-5,TRBD1,TRBV20-1,CSGEETGGHLPYNQPQHF
TRBJ2-7,NA,TRBV9,CASSVAGRSPEQYF
TRBJ2-3,TRBD2,TRBV29-1,CSVRNLLAGLTDTQYF
TRBJ1-2,NA,TRBV27,CASSSTGAYGYTF
TRBJ2-7,NA,TRBV27,CASSPTTRGAYEQYF
TRBJ2-2,TRBD1,TRBV28,CASRRDRDNTGELFF
TRBJ2-7,NA,TRBV7-2,CASSWGTHGYEQYF
TRBJ2-1,NA,TRBV28,CASSSPWMSSYNEQFF
TRBJ1-5,NA,TRBV7-2,CASSLGGYSNQPQHF
TRBJ2-7,TRBD1,TRBV7-2,CASSLSRGSSYEQYF
TRBJ2-1,NA,TRBV19,CASSPPRLGEWNEQFF
TRBJ2-7,NA,TRBV19,CASSIAGIYEQYF
TRBJ2-7,TRBD2,TRBV5-1,CASSSRLAYYEQYF